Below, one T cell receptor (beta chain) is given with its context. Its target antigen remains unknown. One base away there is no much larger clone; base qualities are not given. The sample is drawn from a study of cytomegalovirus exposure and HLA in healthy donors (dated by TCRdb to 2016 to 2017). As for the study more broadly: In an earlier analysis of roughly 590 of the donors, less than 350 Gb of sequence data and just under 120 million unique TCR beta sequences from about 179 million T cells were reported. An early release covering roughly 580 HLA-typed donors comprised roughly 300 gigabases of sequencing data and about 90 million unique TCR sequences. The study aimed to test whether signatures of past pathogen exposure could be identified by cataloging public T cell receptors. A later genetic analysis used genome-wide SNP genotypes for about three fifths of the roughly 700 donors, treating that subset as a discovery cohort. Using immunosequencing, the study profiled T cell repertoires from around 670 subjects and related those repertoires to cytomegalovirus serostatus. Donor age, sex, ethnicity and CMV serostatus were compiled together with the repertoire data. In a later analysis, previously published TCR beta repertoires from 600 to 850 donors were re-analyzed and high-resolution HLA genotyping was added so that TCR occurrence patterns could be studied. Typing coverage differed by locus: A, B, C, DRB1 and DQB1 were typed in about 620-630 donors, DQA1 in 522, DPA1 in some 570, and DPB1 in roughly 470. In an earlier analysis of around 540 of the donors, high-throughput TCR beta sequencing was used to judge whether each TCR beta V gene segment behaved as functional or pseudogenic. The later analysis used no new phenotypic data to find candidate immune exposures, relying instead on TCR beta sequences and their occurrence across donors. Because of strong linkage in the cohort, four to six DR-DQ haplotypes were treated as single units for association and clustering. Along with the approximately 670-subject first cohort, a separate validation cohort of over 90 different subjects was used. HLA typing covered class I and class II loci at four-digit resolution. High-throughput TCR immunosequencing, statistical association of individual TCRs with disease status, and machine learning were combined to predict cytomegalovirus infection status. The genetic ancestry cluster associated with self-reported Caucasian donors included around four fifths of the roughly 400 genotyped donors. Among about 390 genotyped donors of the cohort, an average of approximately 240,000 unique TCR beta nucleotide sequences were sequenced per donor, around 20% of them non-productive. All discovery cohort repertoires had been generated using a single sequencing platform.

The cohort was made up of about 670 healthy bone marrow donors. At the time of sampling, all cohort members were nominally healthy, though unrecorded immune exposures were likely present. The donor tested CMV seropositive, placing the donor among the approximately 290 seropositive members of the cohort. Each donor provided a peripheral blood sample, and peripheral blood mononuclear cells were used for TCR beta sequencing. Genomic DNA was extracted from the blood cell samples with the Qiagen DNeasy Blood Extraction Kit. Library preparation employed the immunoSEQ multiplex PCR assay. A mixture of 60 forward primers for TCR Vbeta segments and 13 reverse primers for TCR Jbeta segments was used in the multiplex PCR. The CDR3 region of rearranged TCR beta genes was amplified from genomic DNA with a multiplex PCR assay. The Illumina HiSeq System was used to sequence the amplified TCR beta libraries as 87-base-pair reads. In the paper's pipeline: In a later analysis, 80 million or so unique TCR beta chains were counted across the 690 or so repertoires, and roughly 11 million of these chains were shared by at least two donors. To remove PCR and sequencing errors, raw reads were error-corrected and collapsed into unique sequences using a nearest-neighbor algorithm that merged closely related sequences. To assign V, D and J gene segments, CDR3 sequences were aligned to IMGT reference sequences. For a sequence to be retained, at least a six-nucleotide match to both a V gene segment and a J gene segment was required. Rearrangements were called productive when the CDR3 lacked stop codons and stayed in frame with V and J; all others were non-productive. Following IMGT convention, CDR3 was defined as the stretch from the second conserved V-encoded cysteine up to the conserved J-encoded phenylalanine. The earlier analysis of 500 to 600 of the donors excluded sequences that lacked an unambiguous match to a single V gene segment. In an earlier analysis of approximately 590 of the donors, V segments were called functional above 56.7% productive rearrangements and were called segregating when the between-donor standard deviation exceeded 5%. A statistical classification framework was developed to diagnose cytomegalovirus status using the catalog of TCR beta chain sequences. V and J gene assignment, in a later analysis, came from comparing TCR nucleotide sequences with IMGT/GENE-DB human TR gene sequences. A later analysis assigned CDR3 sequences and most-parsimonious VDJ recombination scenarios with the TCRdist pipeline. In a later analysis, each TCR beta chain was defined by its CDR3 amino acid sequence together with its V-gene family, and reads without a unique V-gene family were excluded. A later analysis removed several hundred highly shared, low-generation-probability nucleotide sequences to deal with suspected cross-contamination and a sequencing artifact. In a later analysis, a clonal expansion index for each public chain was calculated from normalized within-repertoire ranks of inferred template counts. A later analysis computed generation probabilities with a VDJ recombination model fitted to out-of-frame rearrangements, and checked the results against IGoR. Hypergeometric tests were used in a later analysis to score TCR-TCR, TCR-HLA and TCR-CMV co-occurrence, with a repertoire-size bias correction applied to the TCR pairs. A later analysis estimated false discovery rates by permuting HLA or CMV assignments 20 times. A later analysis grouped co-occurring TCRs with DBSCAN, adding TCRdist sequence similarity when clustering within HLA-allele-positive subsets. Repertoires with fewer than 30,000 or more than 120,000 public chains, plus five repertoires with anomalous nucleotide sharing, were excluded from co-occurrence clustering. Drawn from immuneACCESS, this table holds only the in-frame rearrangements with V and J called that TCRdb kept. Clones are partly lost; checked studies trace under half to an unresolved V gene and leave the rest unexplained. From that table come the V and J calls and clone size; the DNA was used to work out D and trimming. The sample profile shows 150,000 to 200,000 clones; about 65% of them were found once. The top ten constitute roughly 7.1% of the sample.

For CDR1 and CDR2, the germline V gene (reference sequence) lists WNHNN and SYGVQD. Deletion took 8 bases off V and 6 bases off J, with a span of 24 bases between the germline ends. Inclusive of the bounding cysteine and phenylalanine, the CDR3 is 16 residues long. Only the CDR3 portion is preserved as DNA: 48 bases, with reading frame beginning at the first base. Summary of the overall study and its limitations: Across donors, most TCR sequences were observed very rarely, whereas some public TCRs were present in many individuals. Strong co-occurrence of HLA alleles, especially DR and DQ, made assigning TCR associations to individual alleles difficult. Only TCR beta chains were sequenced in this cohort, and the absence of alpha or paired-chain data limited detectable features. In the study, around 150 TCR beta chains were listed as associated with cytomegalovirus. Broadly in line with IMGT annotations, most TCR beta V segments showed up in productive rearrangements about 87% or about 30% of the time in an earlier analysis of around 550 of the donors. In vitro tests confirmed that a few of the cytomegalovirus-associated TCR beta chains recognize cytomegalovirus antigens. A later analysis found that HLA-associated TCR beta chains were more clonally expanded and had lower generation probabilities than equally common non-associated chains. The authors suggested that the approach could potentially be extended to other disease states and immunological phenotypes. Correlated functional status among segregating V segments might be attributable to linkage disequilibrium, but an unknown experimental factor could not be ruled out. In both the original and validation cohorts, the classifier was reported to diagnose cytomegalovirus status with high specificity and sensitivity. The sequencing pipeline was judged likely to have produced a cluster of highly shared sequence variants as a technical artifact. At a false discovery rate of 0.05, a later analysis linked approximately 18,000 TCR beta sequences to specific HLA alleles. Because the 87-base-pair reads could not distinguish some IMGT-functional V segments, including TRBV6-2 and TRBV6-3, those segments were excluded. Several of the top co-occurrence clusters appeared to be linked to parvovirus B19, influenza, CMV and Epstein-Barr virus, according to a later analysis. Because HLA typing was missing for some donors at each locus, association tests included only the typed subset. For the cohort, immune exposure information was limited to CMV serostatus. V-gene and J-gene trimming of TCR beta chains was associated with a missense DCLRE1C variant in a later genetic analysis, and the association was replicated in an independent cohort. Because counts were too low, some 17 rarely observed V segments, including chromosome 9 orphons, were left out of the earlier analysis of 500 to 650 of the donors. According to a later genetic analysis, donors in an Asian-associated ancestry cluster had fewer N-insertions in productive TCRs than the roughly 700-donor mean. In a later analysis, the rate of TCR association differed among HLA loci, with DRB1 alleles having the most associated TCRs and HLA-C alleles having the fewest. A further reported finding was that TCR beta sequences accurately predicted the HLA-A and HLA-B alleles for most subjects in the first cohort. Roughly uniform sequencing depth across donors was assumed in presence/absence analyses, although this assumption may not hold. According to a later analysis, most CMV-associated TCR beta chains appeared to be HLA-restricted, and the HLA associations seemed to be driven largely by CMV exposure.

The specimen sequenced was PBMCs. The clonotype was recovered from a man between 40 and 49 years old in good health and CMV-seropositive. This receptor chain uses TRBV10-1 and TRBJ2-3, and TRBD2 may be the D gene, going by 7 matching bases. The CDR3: CASWGERRGPRDTQYF. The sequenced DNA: TGCGCCAGCTGGGGGGAAAGGCGGGGGCCCAGGGATACGCAGTATTTT.